The rows below give T cell receptor beta chains drawn from one sample of a study of cytomegalovirus exposure and HLA in healthy donors. The assay was immunoSEQ multiplex PCR, and TCRdb's table has in-frame clones only and misses some. The table shows 55,000 to 65,000 clones, with 85% occurring only once. Sequencing was performed on PBMCs. The origin of the receptors is a female donor in good health and CMV-seronegative. The CDR3 runs from the conserved cysteine through the conserved F or W. Each record gives: D gene, J gene, clone size, V gene, CDR3 DNA, CDR3 protein. A D gene is named only where the DNA matches it firmly. Only some rows state a clone size, as once, few, many or a class for expanded clones.

D gene: TRBD1; J gene: TRBJ2-7; clone size: .; V gene: TRBV28; CDR3 DNA: TGTGCCAGCAGTTTTGGGACAGGGCTGGCCGAGCAGTACTTC; CDR3 protein: CASSFGTGLAEQYF
D gene: .; J gene: TRBJ2-3; clone size: .; V gene: TRBV28; CDR3 DNA: TGTGCCAGCAGTTTCATGGGGGGGCGCGATACGCAGTATTTT; CDR3 protein: CASSFMGGRDTQYF
D gene: TRBD1; J gene: TRBJ1-6; clone size: .; V gene: TRBV7-9; CDR3 DNA: TGTGCCAGCACCTTGGCGACAGGGATTTCACCCCTCCACTTT; CDR3 protein: CASTLATGISPLHF
D gene: .; J gene: TRBJ2-1; clone size: .; V gene: TRBV27; CDR3 DNA: TGTGCCAGCCATCGAGGTAAAAGCTCCTACAATGAGCAGTTCTTC; CDR3 protein: CASHRGKSSYNEQFF
D gene: TRBD1; J gene: TRBJ1-4; clone size: .; V gene: TRBV28; CDR3 DNA: TGTGCCAGCAGTCCTTCGGGCAGGGGGCCTGGTGAAAAACTGTTTTTT; CDR3 protein: CASSPSGRGPGEKLFF
D gene: TRBD1; J gene: TRBJ1-5; clone size: .; V gene: TRBV10-2; CDR3 DNA: TGCGCCAGCAGGTTGGGACAGGCGGAAGGTCAGCCCCAGCATTTT; CDR3 protein: CASRLGQAEGQPQHF
D gene: .; J gene: TRBJ2-7; clone size: .; V gene: TRBV5-1; CDR3 DNA: TGCGCCAGCAGCTTGCGGACACGCTACGAGCAGTACTTC; CDR3 protein: CASSLRTRYEQYF
D gene: TRBD2; J gene: TRBJ2-7; clone size: .; V gene: TRBV5-5; CDR3 DNA: TGTGCCAGCATCATAGCGGGAGGTCCCTCCTACGAGCAGTACTTC; CDR3 protein: CASIIAGGPSYEQYF
D gene: .; J gene: TRBJ2-7; clone size: .; V gene: TRBV5-1; CDR3 DNA: TGCGCCAGCAGCTTGTACACCTACGAGCAGTACTTC; CDR3 protein: CASSLYTYEQYF
D gene: TRBD1; J gene: TRBJ1-3; clone size: .; V gene: TRBV7-9; CDR3 DNA: TGTGCCAGCAGCTTAGGGACAGGGACGATCTCTGGAAACACCATATATTTT; CDR3 protein: CASSLGTGTISGNTIYF
D gene: .; J gene: TRBJ2-7; clone size: .; V gene: TRBV9; CDR3 DNA: TGTGCCAGCGGGGAGATCCAAGAGCAGTACTTC; CDR3 protein: CASGEIQEQYF
D gene: .; J gene: TRBJ2-1; clone size: once; V gene: TRBV19; CDR3 DNA: TGTGCCAGTAGTATAGCCCGGAGCTCCTACAATGAGCAGTTCTTC; CDR3 protein: CASSIARSSYNEQFF
D gene: .; J gene: TRBJ1-1; clone size: .; V gene: TRBV9; CDR3 DNA: TGTGCCAGCAGCGTAGTCGAGGGCACTGAAGCTTTCTTT; CDR3 protein: CASSVVEGTEAFF
D gene: .; J gene: TRBJ1-6; clone size: .; V gene: TRBV28; CDR3 DNA: TGTGCCAGCAGTTTAACAGGGCGGGCAGTAACTTCACCCCTCCACTTT; CDR3 protein: CASSLTGRAVTSPLHF
D gene: TRBD2; J gene: TRBJ2-2; clone size: .; V gene: TRBV7-9; CDR3 DNA: TGTGCCAGCAGCTTTACGGGGGGGCAATCCGGGGAGCTGTTTTTT; CDR3 protein: CASSFTGGQSGELFF
D gene: .; J gene: TRBJ2-1; clone size: .; V gene: TRBV4-1; CDR3 DNA: TGCGCCAGCAGCCGCACCGCGGGGGAGCAGTTCTTC; CDR3 protein: CASSRTAGEQFF
D gene: .; J gene: TRBJ1-5; clone size: .; V gene: TRBV7-2; CDR3 DNA: TGTGCCAGCAGCCCCAGCGGACCGGCAGGGGTTCAGCCCCAGCATTTT; CDR3 protein: CASSPSGPAGVQPQHF
D gene: TRBD1; J gene: TRBJ1-2; clone size: .; V gene: TRBV5-1; CDR3 DNA: TGCGCCAGCAGCTTGGCCGGACAGGCCTATGGCTACACCTTC; CDR3 protein: CASSLAGQAYGYTF
D gene: .; J gene: TRBJ1-2; clone size: .; V gene: TRBV7-9; CDR3 DNA: TGTGCCAGCAGCTTAGGCTTAGGACCCAGGGATGGCTACACCTTC; CDR3 protein: CASSLGLGPRDGYTF
D gene: TRBD1; J gene: TRBJ1-2; clone size: .; V gene: TRBV5-6; CDR3 DNA: TGCGCCAGCAGCCGGGGACAGGGAGAGGGCTACACCTTC; CDR3 protein: CASSRGQGEGYTF
D gene: .; J gene: TRBJ1-6; clone size: .; V gene: TRBV4-2; CDR3 DNA: TGTGCCAGCAGCCAAGGGCCCCGTTCCTCCTATAATTCACCCCTCCACTTT; CDR3 protein: CASSQGPRSSYNSPLHF
D gene: TRBD1; J gene: TRBJ1-2; clone size: .; V gene: TRBV19; CDR3 DNA: TGTGCCAGTAGTATAGGGACAGGGAGTCTTCGTGGCTACACCTTC; CDR3 protein: CASSIGTGSLRGYTF
D gene: .; J gene: TRBJ2-3; clone size: .; V gene: TRBV5-4; CDR3 DNA: TGTGCCAGCAGCTTGGTAGGCACAGATACGCAGTATTTT; CDR3 protein: CASSLVGTDTQYF
D gene: TRBD1; J gene: TRBJ1-2; clone size: .; V gene: TRBV6-6; CDR3 DNA: TGTGCCAGCAGTCCGGGACAGCGGTTCGATGGCTACACCTTC; CDR3 protein: CASSPGQRFDGYTF
D gene: .; J gene: TRBJ1-5; clone size: .; V gene: TRBV7-3; CDR3 DNA: TGTGCCAGCAGCTTAACGGTGGGAGGGCAGCCCCAGCATTTT; CDR3 protein: CASSLTVGGQPQHF
D gene: TRBD1; J gene: TRBJ1-6; clone size: .; V gene: TRBV19; CDR3 DNA: TGTGCCAGTAGCACCGGGACAGGTTATAATTCACCCCTCCACTTT; CDR3 protein: CASSTGTGYNSPLHF
D gene: .; J gene: TRBJ2-2; clone size: .; V gene: TRBV28; CDR3 DNA: TGTGCCAGTGTCAGAGGAGCGAACACCGGGGAGCTGTTTTTT; CDR3 protein: CASVRGANTGELFF
D gene: TRBD2; J gene: TRBJ2-7; clone size: .; V gene: TRBV9; CDR3 DNA: TGTGCCAGCAGCCCCGAACTAGCGGGGGCCTACGAGCAGTACTTC; CDR3 protein: CASSPELAGAYEQYF
D gene: TRBD1; J gene: TRBJ2-7; clone size: .; V gene: TRBV6-5; CDR3 DNA: TGTGCCACCCGCCGAGGGACAGGGTCTTACGAGCAGTACTTC; CDR3 protein: CATRRGTGSYEQYF
D gene: .; J gene: TRBJ1-5; clone size: .; V gene: TRBV19; CDR3 DNA: TGTGCCAGTAGTATTAGATATCCAGGGGATAGCAATCAGCCCCAGCATTTT; CDR3 protein: CASSIRYPGDSNQPQHF
D gene: TRBD1; J gene: TRBJ1-1; clone size: .; V gene: TRBV9; CDR3 DNA: TGTGCCAGCAATCGACAGGGGGCATACACTGAAGCTTTCTTT; CDR3 protein: CASNRQGAYTEAFF
D gene: TRBD1; J gene: TRBJ2-3; clone size: few; V gene: TRBV19; CDR3 DNA: TGTGCCAGTAGTATGACAGGGGGGATAGATACGCAGTATTTT; CDR3 protein: CASSMTGGIDTQYF
D gene: TRBD1; J gene: TRBJ2-1; clone size: .; V gene: TRBV6-1; CDR3 DNA: TGTGCCAGCAGCCCCTGGGACAGGGAACTGAATGAGCAGTTCTTC; CDR3 protein: CASSPWDRELNEQFF
D gene: .; J gene: TRBJ1-1; clone size: once; V gene: TRBV2; CDR3 DNA: TGTGCCAGCAGTGAAAGGGCGGGGTCCACTGAAGCTTTCTTT; CDR3 protein: CASSERAGSTEAFF
D gene: TRBD2; J gene: TRBJ2-1; clone size: few; V gene: TRBV11-2; CDR3 DNA: TGTGCCAGCAGCCGGGGGGGGGACAATGAGCAGTTCTTC; CDR3 protein: CASSRGGDNEQFF
D gene: TRBD2; J gene: TRBJ2-1; clone size: few; V gene: TRBV19; CDR3 DNA: TGTGCCAGTAGAGAGACTAGCGGCGACAATGAGCAGTTCTTC; CDR3 protein: CASRETSGDNEQFF
D gene: TRBD1; J gene: TRBJ1-2; clone size: .; V gene: TRBV2; CDR3 DNA: TGTGCCAGCGCGACAGGGTTTGTCTATGGCTACACCTTC; CDR3 protein: CASATGFVYGYTF
D gene: TRBD2; J gene: TRBJ2-3; clone size: .; V gene: TRBV27; CDR3 DNA: TGTGCCAGCAGTTTATCGATAAGGGGCGGGGGGGCCCTGGATACGCAGTATTTT; CDR3 protein: CASSLSIRGGGALDTQYF
D gene: TRBD2; J gene: TRBJ2-5; clone size: .; V gene: TRBV5-1; CDR3 DNA: TGCGCCAGCAGCACTAGCGGGGGGAAAACCCAGTACTTC; CDR3 protein: CASSTSGGKTQYF
D gene: .; J gene: TRBJ1-1; clone size: .; V gene: TRBV6-5; CDR3 DNA: TGTGCCAGCAGTTACTCCCATCCGGGAAGTCATACTGAAGCTTTCTTT; CDR3 protein: CASSYSHPGSHTEAFF
D gene: TRBD2; J gene: TRBJ2-3; clone size: .; V gene: TRBV9; CDR3 DNA: TGTGCCAGCAGCTCCTCCCTGGTGGGCGGGGGACGCACAGATACGCAGTATTTT; CDR3 protein: CASSSSLVGGGRTDTQYF
D gene: TRBD1; J gene: TRBJ1-2; clone size: .; V gene: TRBV7-9; CDR3 DNA: TGTGCCAGCAGCCAATCAGGGGGTCTTGACTATGGCTACACCTTC; CDR3 protein: CASSQSGGLDYGYTF
D gene: .; J gene: TRBJ2-7; clone size: .; V gene: TRBV2; CDR3 DNA: TGTGCCAGCAGGGGCGGGGTCTACGAGCAGTACTTC; CDR3 protein: CASRGGVYEQYF
D gene: .; J gene: TRBJ1-1; clone size: .; V gene: TRBV6-5; CDR3 DNA: TGTGCCACCCTTTTCCTGGGGAGGGTGACTGAAGCTTTCTTT; CDR3 protein: CATLFLGRVTEAFF
D gene: TRBD2; J gene: TRBJ2-5; clone size: .; V gene: TRBV5-1; CDR3 DNA: TGCGCCAGCAGTAGCGGGAGGCTGGGGGAGACCCAGTACTTC; CDR3 protein: CASSSGRLGETQYF
D gene: TRBD1; J gene: TRBJ2-4; clone size: .; V gene: TRBV10-3; CDR3 DNA: TGTGCCATCAGTGAGCCTTCGACAGGGGAGAAAAACATTCAGTACTTC; CDR3 protein: CAISEPSTGEKNIQYF
D gene: .; J gene: TRBJ2-3; clone size: .; V gene: TRBV7-2; CDR3 DNA: TGTGCCAGCAGCTTACCGGGGGGCGGGGCAGATACGCAGTATTTT; CDR3 protein: CASSLPGGGADTQYF
D gene: .; J gene: TRBJ2-7; clone size: .; V gene: TRBV11-2; CDR3 DNA: TGTGCCAGCAGCATGCCGGAGAATTTTGGCTACGAGCAGTACTTC; CDR3 protein: CASSMPENFGYEQYF
D gene: .; J gene: TRBJ2-3; clone size: few; V gene: TRBV7-6; CDR3 DNA: TGTGCCAGCAGCCGTGCCACCAGATTAAGCACAGATACGCAGTATTTT; CDR3 protein: CASSRATRLSTDTQYF
D gene: .; J gene: TRBJ2-5; clone size: .; V gene: TRBV6-1; CDR3 DNA: TGTGCCAGCAGAAAAGAAAGGGAGGCCCAAGAGACCCAGTACTTC; CDR3 protein: CASRKEREAQETQYF
D gene: .; J gene: TRBJ2-3; clone size: .; V gene: TRBV28; CDR3 DNA: TGTGCCAGCAGACCCGGACATTCCATCACAGATACGCAGTATTTT; CDR3 protein: CASRPGHSITDTQYF
D gene: .; J gene: TRBJ2-7; clone size: .; V gene: TRBV4-1; CDR3 DNA: TGCGCCAGCAGCCAAGATTCATCAAGCCCGCCTTACGAGCAGTACTTC; CDR3 protein: CASSQDSSSPPYEQYF
D gene: TRBD1; J gene: TRBJ2-7; clone size: .; V gene: TRBV27; CDR3 DNA: TGTGCCAGCAGTTTCCACGGGACAGACTACGAGCAGTACTTC; CDR3 protein: CASSFHGTDYEQYF
D gene: TRBD1; J gene: TRBJ2-5; clone size: .; V gene: TRBV11-2; CDR3 DNA: TGTGCCAGCAGCTCGGGACAGGGGTTTAGGGATCAAGAGACCCAGTACTTC; CDR3 protein: CASSSGQGFRDQETQYF
D gene: TRBD1; J gene: TRBJ2-7; clone size: .; V gene: TRBV5-1; CDR3 DNA: TGCGCCAGCAGCTTGGCAGGACAGGGGGCTTACGAGCAGTACTTC; CDR3 protein: CASSLAGQGAYEQYF
D gene: TRBD1; J gene: TRBJ2-7; clone size: .; V gene: TRBV6-5; CDR3 DNA: TGTGCCAGCAGTAGACAGGGAAGTTCCTACGAGCAGTACTTC; CDR3 protein: CASSRQGSSYEQYF
D gene: TRBD2; J gene: TRBJ2-1; clone size: .; V gene: TRBV27; CDR3 DNA: TGTGCCAGCAGTTTATTCGGGAGGGCCCGGAGTGAGCAGTTCTTC; CDR3 protein: CASSLFGRARSEQFF
D gene: .; J gene: TRBJ2-7; clone size: few; V gene: TRBV4-2; CDR3 DNA: TGTGCCAGCAGCCAAGATGCGTACAGTCAGTACTTC; CDR3 protein: CASSQDAYSQYF